This T cell receptor (beta chain) is drawn from a study of human T cells and chemical hapten exposure. Across the study: TCR yields per sample varied, mainly owing to small pooled library volume differences.

Points from the study as a whole: DPC sensitization left the count of TCRs above 1 in 1000 unchanged.

What the library attached to individual cDNA molecules were unique molecular identifiers. Under the authors' procedure: Counting gave a median of approximately 96,000 TCRs per sample, with values ranging from roughly 20,000 to 750,000. TCRdb passed the RACE reads through MiXCR, listing each CDR3 protein once. The V and J calls were not made by the authors but by TCRdb's processing. Found here are about 77,000 distinct CDR3 sequences, about 8.6% of them singletons; the top ten hold 1.5% to 2%. A word on this clonotype: Its antigen is currently unknown.

Specified time point: healthy volunteer bleed at 6 weeks. The study extracted total RNA from unfractionated whole blood. The CDR3 runs 11 residues. The specimen sequenced was whole blood. This sequence originates from a female donor in good health. Some clones in this sample may be carry-over from other donors' samples. The chain recombines TRBV21-1 with TRBJ2-4; TRBD1, the D gene given by the table, was not confirmed from the DNA. TRBV21-1 has pseudogene status. The CDR3 DNA reads as TGTGCCAGCAGCAAAGAAGGGGGCAGGTGCTTC. This gives the protein CASSKEGGRCF.